The 31 T cell receptor beta chains below were found in one sample sequenced in a study of OX40 agonist ivuxolimab in advanced cancers. Sequencing was performed with immunoSEQ multiplex PCR; in TCRdb, only in-frame clones are kept and a portion is missing. The sample holds around 65,000 clones, 80% to 95% seen once. The sequencing used CD4+ or CD8+ T cells sorted from blood, collected in a trial of the OX40 agonist ivuxolimab. The receptors originated from an adult with an advanced solid tumor such as melanoma, head and neck, liver or kidney cancer.

The chain joins TRBV6-6 to TRBJ2-1, with 9 positions matching TRBD2. CDR3 size: 12 residues. The germline V gene encodes CDR1 MNHNY and CDR2 SVGAGI (reference sequence). With 7 bases clipped from V and 7 bases from J, the junction kept 2 bases outside the gene matches. This chain's CDR3 is CASMRGGNEQFF. In nucleotides, the CDR3 is TGTGCCAGCATGCGGGGGGGGAATGAGCAGTTCTTC.

The rearrangement uses TRBV4-1 and TRBJ2-7, with TRBD1 as a possible D gene (5 bases). Germline CDR1 MGHRA, CDR2 YSYEKL. This CDR3 spans 16 amino acids. V gave up 0 bases and J gave up 1 base, with 13 bases separating them. CDR3 loop: CASSQDPQTVSYEQYF. The CDR3, as DNA: TGCGCCAGCAGCCAAGATCCGCAGACAGTGTCCTACGAGCAGTACTTC.

The chain has TRBV5-1 and TRBJ2-3, with D hard to call. Trimming shortened V by 0 bases and J by 3 bases, and 11 bases separated the two germline ends. The germline V gene encodes CDR1 SGHRS and CDR2 YFSETQ. This CDR3 spans 15 amino acids. The CDR3 DNA reads TGCGCCAGCAGCTTGGAGCTTCGGGCTACAGATACGCAGTATTTT. Translating it yields CASSLELRATDTQYF.

The V call is TRBV6-1, the J call TRBJ2-7, with D uncertain. Looked up from germline, CDR1 is MNHNS and CDR2 is SASEGT. The CDR3 contains 15 residues. Trimming stripped 7 bases from V and 3 bases from J, with 19 bases between. The CDR3 coding sequence is TGTGCCAGCACTACGAGTCTTGCTGCCAACTACGAGCAGTACTTC. This codes for CASTTSLAANYEQYF.

This sequence joins TRBV7-3 and TRBJ2-1; 12 bases are a match to TRBD2. V was clipped by 5 bases and J by 9 bases; unmatched bases: 8. The V gene's germline CDR1 is SGHTA and CDR2 FQGTGA. The CDR3 consists of 15 residues. In DNA form, the CDR3 reads TGTGCCAGCAGCCTACTAGCGGGGGGCTCCGGTGAGCAGTTCTTC. It codes for CASSLLAGGSGEQFF.

This clone was recorded once. V is TRBV19 and J is TRBJ2-2; no firm D call. Trimming cost V 10 bases and J 2 bases, with 20 bases left between them. This CDR3 has 16 residues. Germline assignment: CDR1 LNHDA and CDR2 SQIVND (reference sequence). The CDR3 nucleotides are TGTGCCACCCAGCAGGTGTTCCAGACCAACACCGGGGAGCTGTTTTTT. Translation gives CATQQVFQTNTGELFF.

The V gene is TRBV4-1, the J gene TRBJ1-1; D gene ambiguous. Trimming shortened V by 3 bases and J by 6 bases, and 11 bases separated the two germline ends. Germline CDR1 reads MGHRA; CDR2 reads YSYEKL. The CDR3 is 13 residues long. CDR3 sequence: CASSHPPGAEAFF. The CDR3 coding sequence is TGCGCCAGCAGCCACCCACCGGGAGCTGAAGCTTTCTTT.

The CDR3 nucleotides are TGTGCCAGCAGTGAACAGGGACCCCGAATCTACGAGCAGTACTTC. As protein: CASSEQGPRIYEQYF. The V gene is TRBV6-1, the J gene TRBJ2-7; D may correspond to TRBD1 or TRBD2 (5 bases each). Germline V gene data show CDR1 as MNHNS and CDR2 as SASEGT. V was trimmed by 2 bases and J by 3 bases, leaving 14 bases between them. The CDR3 is made up of 15 amino acids.

The rearrangement links TRBV6-6 to TRBJ2-2; D call uncertain. This CDR3 is 11 amino acids long. The V gene's germline CDR1 is MNHNY and CDR2 SVGAGI (reference sequence). The V end lost 7 bases, the J end lost 5 bases, and 5 bases lay between the germline ends. In DNA, the CDR3 is TGTGCCAGCACATATACCGGGGAGCTGTTTTTT. Translating it yields CASTYTGELFF.

In this sample, this clone turned up once. V is TRBV14 and J is TRBJ2-5, with D unclear. CDR1 is SGHDN, CDR2 FVKESK, per germline. V lost 1 base to trimming and J lost 5 bases, with 14 bases between them. The CDR3 consists of 15 residues. The CDR3 DNA reads as TGTGCCAGCAGCCAAGTCGGGTCGAATCCGGAGACCCAGTACTTC. This gives the protein CASSQVGSNPETQYF.

Here the CDR3 DNA reads TGTGCCAGCAGCTTTTACACGAACAGGGGGACTAATGAAAAACTGTTTTTT. This gives the protein CASSFYTNRGTNEKLFF. The V and J genes are TRBV12-1 and TRBJ1-4; TRBD1 is taken as the D call from the table, unchecked against the DNA. TRBV12-1 is a known pseudogene. The CDR3 is made up of 17 amino acids.

The chain employs TRBV29-1 and TRBJ1-2; 8 bases line up with TRBD1. V shed 7 bases, J shed 8 bases, and the junction held 15 bases outside the gene matches. The CDR3 consists of 14 residues. Germline CDR1 reads SQVTM; CDR2 reads ANQGSEA. Here the CDR3 reads CSAPDTGGRDGYTF. CDR3 nucleotides: TGCAGCGCCCCCGATACAGGGGGGAGAGACGGCTACACCTTC.

This clone was recorded once. V gene TRBV6-4 combines with J gene TRBJ2-3, with D perhaps being TRBD1 or TRBD2 (5 bases each). Germline CDR1 is MRHNA and CDR2 is SNTAGT. The V end was cut by 3 bases, the J end by 5 bases, with 18 bases between. CDR3 size: 16 residues. CDR3 loop: CASSEAPGRVLDTQYF. The CDR3 region has the DNA TGTGCCAGCAGTGAAGCCCCGGGACGGGTACTAGATACGCAGTATTTT.

The chain has TRBV27 and TRBJ2-7; 7 nucleotides line up with TRBD2. The CDR3 consists of 14 residues. Losses at the gene ends were 2 bases for V and 5 bases for J; bases not matched to a gene: 6. Germline V gene sequence: CDR1 MNHEY, CDR2 SMNVEV (reference sequence). The CDR3 DNA is TGTGCCAGCAGTTTAAGGGCTGGGGGGGACGAGCAGTACTTC. It is translated as CASSLRAGGDEQYF.

The rearrangement joins TRBV2 to TRBJ1-2; possibly TRBD1 for D (6 bases). V lost 4 bases, J lost 2 bases, and 8 bases lay in between. CDR1 and CDR2 from the germline V gene are SNHLY and FYNNEI. The CDR3 runs 13 residues. The chain's CDR3 is CASSGQENYGYTF. The CDR3 nucleotides read TGTGCCAGCAGTGGACAGGAGAACTATGGCTACACCTTC.

V usage is TRBV6-5 and J usage is TRBJ2-3; D is undetermined. CDR1 is MNHEY, CDR2 SVGAGI, per germline. The CDR3 covers 13 residues. V lost 4 bases and J 3 bases, leaving 8 bases between the germline ends. CDR3 residues: CASSWPGTDTQYF. The CDR3 nucleotides are TGTGCCAGCAGTTGGCCGGGTACAGATACGCAGTATTTT.

V and J are TRBV11-1 and TRBJ1-3; D gene ambiguous. The CDR3 is 14 residues long. Per the germline V gene, CDR1 is SGHAT and CDR2 is FQDESV (reference sequence). V shed 3 bases and J shed 8 bases, with 14 bases lying between them. CDR3 coding DNA: TGTGCCAGCAGCTTGGAGGGATCTTTAGACACCATATATTTT. This encodes CASSLEGSLDTIYF.

The rearrangement uses TRBV4-1 and TRBJ1-1; D call uncertain. Germline V gene sequence: CDR1 MGHRA, CDR2 YSYEKL. V lost 0 bases and J lost 4, with 12 bases in between. This CDR3 contains 15 residues. The CDR3 is CASSQEPGPGTEAFF. The CDR3 nucleotides are TGCGCCAGCAGCCAAGAACCCGGGCCGGGCACTGAAGCTTTCTTT.

The chain combines TRBV18 with TRBJ2-7; no firm D call. The CDR3 spans 13 residues. Trimming removed 0 bases at V and 2 bases at J, with 5 bases between. Germline CDR1 reads KGHSH; CDR2 reads LQKENI. CDR3 residues: CASSPPSPYEQYF. CDR3 DNA: TGTGCCAGCTCACCACCGAGCCCCTACGAGCAGTACTTC.

The chain combines TRBV11-2 with TRBJ2-5; D not resolved. V gave up 1 base and J gave up 1 base, with 7 bases separating them. CDR1 is SGHAT, CDR2 FQNNGV, per germline. This CDR3 has 14 residues. The CDR3 loop reads CASSLGHLQETQYF. In DNA form, the CDR3 reads TGTGCCAGCAGCTTAGGACACCTCCAAGAGACCCAGTACTTC.

This sequence joins TRBV13 and TRBJ2-3; D gene uncertain. Trimming removed 3 bases from V and 0 bases from J, with 1 base in between. The CDR3 is 12 residues long. CDR1 and CDR2 (germline): PRHDT, FYEKMQ (reference sequence). The CDR3, as DNA: TGTGCCAGCAGCTTGAGCACAGATACGCAGTATTTT. Protein: CASSLSTDTQYF.

About this clone itself: Other nucleotide sequences from this sample produce the same CDR3. CDR3 in amino acids: CASSQDRGSGNTIYF. The CDR3 DNA reads TGTGCCAGCAGCCAAGACAGGGGTTCTGGAAACACCATATATTTT. The chain couples TRBV4-2 to TRBJ1-3, with D maybe TRBD1 (6 bases). CDR1 and CDR2 (germline): LGHNA, YNFKEQ. The CDR3 runs 15 residues. V shed 0 bases and J shed 1 base, with 7 bases lying between them.

A note on this clone: Within the sample, other DNA sequences also encode this same CDR3. V usage is TRBV7-2 and J usage is TRBJ1-1; 11 bases map to TRBD1. CDR3 length: 15 residues. Germline CDR1 and CDR2: SGHTA and FQGNSA. After removal of 4 bases from V and 6 bases from J, the junction contained 7 bases not matched to a gene. The CDR3 DNA is TGTGCCAGCAGCTCCCTGGGACAGGGGGACGCTGAAGCTTTCTTT. It codes for CASSSLGQGDAEAFF. Using reference TRBV7-2 and TRBJ1-1 for the parts outside the CDR3, the full variable domain is GAGVSQSPSNKVTEKGKDVELRCDPISGHTALYWYRQSLGQGLEFLIYFQGNSAPDKSGLPSDRFSAERTGGSVSTLTIQRTQQEDSAVYLCASSSLGQGDAEAFFGQGTRLTVV.

This rearrangement joins TRBV27 to TRBJ1-1; tentative D call: TRBD1 (6 bases). V dropped 4 bases and J dropped 2 bases, with 17 bases sitting between them. CDR3 length: 16 residues. The V gene's germline CDR1 is MNHEY and CDR2 SMNVEV (reference sequence). DNA for the CDR3: TGTGCCAGCAGTTCGTACGCCGGGACATATAACACTGAAGCTTTCTTT. It specifies CASSSYAGTYNTEAFF.

This clone was seen more than once but under ten times. This chain links TRBV2 with TRBJ1-5; D is undetermined. This CDR3 is built from 14 residues. Per germline, CDR1 SNHLY and CDR2 FYNNEI. The germline V and J ends were trimmed by 1 base and 1 base, with 5 bases remaining between them. The CDR3 sequence is CASSEDRSNQPQHF. CDR3 nucleotide sequence: TGTGCCAGCAGTGAAGATCGGAGCAATCAGCCCCAGCATTTT.

The V call is TRBV10-3, the J call TRBJ1-5, with D maybe TRBD1 (6 bases). V lost 6 bases to trimming and J lost 1 base, with 16 bases between them. The germline gives CDR1 ENHRY, CDR2 SYGVKD. The CDR3 has 16 residues. CDR3 nucleotides: TGTGCCATCAGCCAACGACAGGCCGCGAGCAATCAGCCCCAGCATTTT. Translating gives CAISQRQAASNQPQHF.

This clone was counted only a few times. V is TRBV30 and J is TRBJ1-1, with no clear D. The CDR3 consists of 11 residues. V lost 3 bases and J lost 0, with 2 bases in between. Germline V gene sequence: CDR1 GTSNPN, CDR2 SVGIG (reference sequence). CDR3 amino acids: CAWRLNTEAFF. The CDR3 DNA follows: TGTGCCTGGAGATTGAACACTGAAGCTTTCTTT.

Comments on this clone: This specimen includes other DNA sequences encoding the same CDR3. The gene calls are TRBV19 and TRBJ1-1, with D tentatively TRBD1 (6 bases). The germline CDR1 and CDR2 sequences are LNHDA and SQIVND (reference sequence). The CDR3 consists of 14 residues. Trimming removed 3 bases from V and 3 bases from J, with 11 bases in between. The CDR3 DNA is TGTGCCAGTAGTATTGGGGGGCGCGACACTGAAGCTTTCTTT. It encodes CASSIGGRDTEAFF.

This chain links TRBV29-1 with TRBJ1-2, with D possibly TRBD1 on 6 matching bases. Germline values: CDR1 SQVTM, CDR2 ANQGSEA. The CDR3 spans 15 residues. V shed 4 bases and J shed 8 bases, with 23 bases lying between them. The CDR3 sequence is CSVVGPGAILGGYTF. The DNA of the CDR3 is TGCAGCGTTGTAGGTCCAGGGGCTATCCTGGGCGGCTACACCTTC.

The V gene is TRBV13, the J gene TRBJ2-5, with 11 bases fitting TRBD2. From germline, CDR1 is PRHDT and CDR2 FYEKMQ (reference sequence). This CDR3 has 15 residues. With 0 bases clipped from V and 5 bases from J, the junction kept 2 bases outside the gene matches. For the CDR3, the DNA is TGTGCCAGCAGCTTAGGACTAGCGGGAGTCGAGACCCAGTACTTC. It translates to CASSLGLAGVETQYF. Based on the CDR3 plus reference TRBV13 and TRBJ2-5, the full variable domain is AAGVIQSPRHLIKEKRETATLKCYPIPRHDTVYWYQQGPGQDPQFLISFYEKMQSDKGSIPDRFSAQQFSDYHSELNMSSLELGDSALYFCASSLGLAGVETQYFGPGTRLLVL.

This clone has just a few counts. In DNA form, the CDR3 reads TGTGCCAGCAGTTCGGACAGGGGGCGGCATCAGCCCCAGCATTTT. This codes for CASSSDRGRHQPQHF. The chain couples TRBV6-1 to TRBJ1-5; 11 bases map to TRBD1. This CDR3 is 15 amino acids long. Germline-derived CDR1 and CDR2 are MNHNS and SASEGT. Trimming at V came to 5 bases and at J to 5 bases, leaving 5 bases not matched to a gene.